These 7 T cell receptor beta chains share one sample of origin, sequenced in a study of T-cell memory formation after mild COVID-19. TCRdb re-analysed the 5' RACE reads in MiXCR, keeping a single row per CDR3 protein. The table has 400,000 to 500,000 distinct CDR3 sequences, 20% to 25% seen once. Sequencing was done on a sample of PBMCs or a T cell subset sorted from them (not recorded which). Receptors were obtained from an adult woman who had mild COVID-19 (a few samples of this study predate the infection). Cell type and time point are not known.

The chain couples TRBV18 to TRBJ2-2; possibly TRBD1 for D (6 bases). CDR3 length: 16 residues. Per the germline V gene, CDR1 is KGHSH and CDR2 is LQKENI. Trimming left V 0 bases short and J 1 base short, with 9 bases between. The CDR3 here is CASSPPGQVNTGELFF. CDR3 coding DNA: TGTGCCAGCTCACCACCGGGACAAGTGAACACCGGGGAGCTGTTTTTT.

The genes are TRBV5-1 and TRBJ1-1, with 8 bases lining up with TRBD1. Per germline, CDR1 SGHRS and CDR2 YFSETQ. The CDR3 is made up of 14 amino acids. The J segment lost 2 bases and the V segment lost 4 bases, leaving 4 bases of the junction unmatched. CDR3 region: CASSGTGGNTEAFF. CDR3 DNA: TGCGCCAGCAGCGGTACAGGGGGAAACACTGAAGCTTTCTTT.

This clonotype appeared many times. The chain is built from TRBV6-6 and TRBJ1-3, with D maybe TRBD1 (5 bases). This CDR3 is built from 10 residues. CDR1 MNHNY and CDR2 SVGAGI come from the germline V gene (reference sequence). The V gene lost 6 bases and the J gene lost 11 bases, with 8 bases spanning the gap. The CDR3 here is CASSDRSIYF. CDR3 DNA sequence: TGTGCCAGCAGCGACAGATCCATATATTTT.

The chain couples TRBV12-3 or TRBV12-4 to TRBJ2-3, with D uncertain. This CDR3 has 14 residues. V lost 6 bases, J lost 2 bases, and 12 bases lay in between. CDR3 amino acids: CASSLQTNTDTQYF. The DNA of the CDR3 is TGTGCCAGCAGCCTCCAAACTAACACAGATACGCAGTATTTT.

This clonotype was observed a few times. The chain recombines TRBV4-2 with TRBJ1-3, with a tentative D call TRBD1 (5 bases). The CDR3 runs 16 residues. Deletions cut 1 base from V and 0 bases from J, with 10 bases between. The germline V gene encodes CDR1 LGHNA and CDR2 YNFKEQ. The CDR3 reads CASSQGGEPSGNTIYF. The DNA of the CDR3 is TGTGCCAGCAGCCAAGGAGGGGAACCCTCTGGAAACACCATATATTTT.

The chain joins TRBV5-6 to TRBJ1-1, with unresolved D. Germline V CDR1 and CDR2: SGHDT, YYEEEE. V dropped 4 bases and J dropped 1 base, with 17 bases sitting between them. The CDR3 consists of 16 residues. This CDR3 reads CASSPILGSWNTEAFF. As DNA, the CDR3 is TGTGCCAGCAGCCCGATTCTGGGTTCTTGGAACACTGAAGCTTTCTTT.

This clonotype was observed a few times. V and J are TRBV6-1 and TRBJ1-4; D is unclear. V was clipped by 6 bases and J by 6 bases, with 8 bases between them. The CDR3 has 12 amino acids. Germline V CDR1 and CDR2: MNHNS, SASEGT. Here the CDR3 DNA reads TGTGCCAGCAGACTATCACATGAAAAACTGTTTTTT. Translated, it gives CASRLSHEKLFF.